The 10 T cell receptor beta chains presented below share a single source sample, sequenced in a study of blood T cell repertoires in COVID-19. The method was immunoSEQ multiplex PCR; TCRdb's version includes in-frame clones alone and lacks a portion of them. In the table there are roughly 390,000 clones, about 89% of which are singletons. Sequencing was carried out using peripheral blood. Receptor source: a woman in her 30s with COVID-19, enrolled during active disease.

The chain combines TRBV12-3 or TRBV12-4 with TRBJ1-2; D perhaps matches TRBD1 (5 bases). The CDR3 totals 12 residues. The ends were cut back, 7 bases at V and 8 bases at J, with 14 bases in the middle. CDR3 loop: CASTTRGYGYTF. CDR3 DNA sequence: TGTGCCAGCACCACTCGGGGGTACGGCTACACCTTC.

This chain joins TRBV7-8 and TRBJ2-7, with D possibly TRBD2 on 5 matching bases. The length of the CDR3 is 15 residues. Trimming shortened V by 0 bases and J by 3 bases, and 12 bases separated the two germline ends. CDR1 and CDR2 (germline): SGHVS, FQNEAQ. DNA of the CDR3: TGTGCCAGCAGCTTAGCGGATTCTAGCATCTACGAGCAGTACTTC. The encoded protein is CASSLADSSIYEQYF.

For this clone: At one end, the junction sequence differs from germline, possibly due to a read error. The sample holds other DNA sequences that translate to the same CDR3. The chain couples TRBV29-1 to TRBJ2-2; 16 positions match TRBD2. The length of the CDR3 is 16 residues. Per the germline V gene, CDR1 is SQVTM and CDR2 is ANQGSEA. The CDR3 loop reads CSAEGLAGGGTGELFF. The DNA for the CDR3 is TGTAGCGCCGAGGGACTAGCGGGAGGGGGAACCGGGGAGCTGTTTTTT.

The J gene is TRBJ2-5, the V gene TRBV28; TRBD2 is a possible D gene (5 bases). The CDR3 is made up of 13 amino acids. The V gene's germline CDR1 is MDHEN and CDR2 SYDVKM. V gave up 7 bases and J gave up 1 base, with 10 bases separating them. CDR3 DNA: TGTGCCAGCACGGGCGGGCGCCAAGAGACCCAGTACTTC. Translating gives CASTGGRQETQYF.

The chain recombines TRBV29-1 with TRBJ2-2, with 11 bases aligning to TRBD1. This CDR3 has 15 residues. The ends lost 5 bases at V and 7 bases at J; junction bases unmatched: 9. The germline V gene encodes CDR1 SQVTM and CDR2 ANQGSEA. DNA for the CDR3: TGCAGCGTTAACCCGGGACAGGGGGATATCGGGGAGCTGTTTTTT. This encodes CSVNPGQGDIGELFF.

A remark on this clone: Other DNA sequences in this sample translate to the same CDR3. V usage is TRBV5-1 and J usage is TRBJ2-7, with TRBD2 matching over 13 bases. Looked up from germline, CDR1 is SGHRS and CDR2 is YFSETQ. V lost 4 bases and J lost 1; bases outside the gene matches: 2. There are 15 residues in the CDR3. The DNA for the CDR3 is TGCGCCAGCAGCCCGGGACTAGCGGGGTCCTACGAGCAGTACTTC. It translates to CASSPGLAGSYEQYF.

The chain links TRBV6-2 or TRBV6-3 to TRBJ1-5; D ambiguous. Germline V gives CDR1 MNHEY, CDR2 SVGEGT. This CDR3 has 12 residues. V lost 4 bases, J lost 7 bases, and 8 bases lay in between. CDR3 in amino acids: CASSFAGQPQHF. CDR3 bases: TGTGCCAGCAGTTTCGCCGGGCAGCCCCAGCATTTT.

This rearrangement joins TRBV28 to TRBJ1-3, with D possibly TRBD1 on 5 matching bases. The CDR3 is made up of 14 amino acids. V was trimmed by 3 bases and J by 3 bases, leaving 9 bases between them. CDR1 MDHEN and CDR2 SYDVKM come from the germline V gene. DNA of the CDR3: TGTGCCAGCAGTTTGGTCAGGGATGGAAACACCATATATTTT. Protein sequence: CASSLVRDGNTIYF. Drawing the rest from reference TRBV28 and TRBJ1-3, the complete variable domain is DVKVTQSSRYLVKRTGEKVFLECVQDMDHENMFWYRQDPGLGLRLIYFSYDVKMKEKGDIPEGYSVSREKKERFSLILESASTNQTSMYLCASSLVRDGNTIYFGEGSWLTVV.

V usage is TRBV29-1 and J usage is TRBJ2-4; 9 bases are a match to TRBD1. The V gene end was trimmed by 4 bases and the J gene end by 7 bases; junction bases not matched to a gene: 8. The germline CDR1 and CDR2 sequences are SQVTM and ANQGSEA. The CDR3 is 14 residues long. Here the CDR3 reads CSVVGDRVKNIQYF. As DNA, the CDR3 is TGCAGCGTTGTGGGGGACAGGGTTAAGAACATTCAGTACTTC.

V usage is TRBV4-3 and J usage is TRBJ2-3; D is perhaps TRBD2 (6 bases). CDR1 is LGHNA and CDR2 is YSLEER in the germline V gene. The CDR3 covers 16 residues. Trimming removed 0 bases at V and 0 bases at J, with 10 bases between. The CDR3 bases are TGCGCCAGCAGCCAAGAGGGGGACTCGAGCACAGATACGCAGTATTTT. Translating gives CASSQEGDSSTDTQYF.